Following are 10 T cell receptor beta chains from one sample sequenced in a study of identical twins. MiXCR, applied by TCRdb to the 5' RACE reads, yields one record per CDR3 protein. The repertoire holds hundreds of thousands of distinct CDR3 sequences, 7.5% seen once, with about 1.9% in the top ten. These same records also appear under a second study, on yellow fever vaccine responses in identical twins.

Source material: memory (CD45RO+) T cells sorted from blood. These TCRs come from a young woman in good health.

This clonotype was detected a few times. The gene calls are TRBV10-3 and TRBJ1-5; D may be TRBD1 (6 bases). The CDR3 consists of 13 residues. Per the germline V gene, CDR1 is ENHRY and CDR2 is SYGVKD. The germline V and J ends were trimmed by 3 bases and 9 bases, with 12 bases remaining between them. Here the CDR3 reads CAISDYQQGPQHF. CDR3 DNA sequence: TGTGCCATCAGTGACTATCAACAGGGGCCCCAGCATTTT.

This clonotype was recorded a few times. The chain employs TRBV11-2 and TRBJ2-7, with a weak D call TRBD2 (5 bases). The CDR3 extends over 14 amino acids. Trimming left V 4 bases short and J 3 bases short, with 13 bases between. CDR1 SGHAT and CDR2 FQNNGV come from the germline V gene. This chain's CDR3 is CASSSRDRFYEQYF. For the CDR3, the DNA is TGTGCCAGCAGCTCCCGGGATCGTTTCTACGAGCAGTACTTC.

In its sample, this clonotype was seen a few times. The V and J genes are TRBV5-1 and TRBJ2-2; D is undetermined. Germline V gene lookup returns CDR1 SGHRS and CDR2 YFSETQ. CDR3 size: 14 residues. Trimming stripped 0 bases from V and 7 bases from J, with 10 bases between. The CDR3 DNA follows: TGCGCCAGCAGCTTGGACCCTCGCGGCGGGGAGCTGTTTTTT. Its protein product is CASSLDPRGGELFF.

The rearrangement links TRBV12-2 to TRBJ2-7; TRBD1, as called in the table, went unchecked against the DNA. TRBV12-2 is a pseudogene locus. The CDR3 runs 16 residues. The CDR3 loop is CASRAPGQGLPYEQYF. CDR3 in DNA: TGTGCAAGTCGCGCCCCGGGACAGGGGCTTCCCTACGAGCAGTACTTC.

This clonotype was seen only a few times. This chain joins TRBV14 and TRBJ2-6; 10 positions agree with TRBD1. This CDR3 contains 18 residues. The V segment lost 3 bases and the J segment 0 bases; nucleotides outside the gene matches: 5. Germline CDR1 SGHDN, CDR2 FVKESK. The CDR3 protein is CASSQWDRGRSGANVLTF. The CDR3 DNA reads as TGTGCCAGCAGCCAGTGGGACAGGGGACGCTCTGGGGCCAACGTCCTGACTTTC. Full variable domain (remainder filled in from reference TRBV14 and TRBJ2-6): EAGVTQFPSHSVIEKGQTVTLRCDPISGHDNLYWYRRVMGKEIKFLLHFVKESKQDESGMPNNRFLAERTGGTYSTLKVQPAELEDSGVYFCASSQWDRGRSGANVLTFGAGSRLTVL.

The V and J genes are TRBV10-1 and TRBJ2-7; D possibly matches TRBD1 or TRBD2 (5 bases each). Germline CDR1 WNHNN, CDR2 SYGVQD (reference sequence). This CDR3 contains 16 residues. V lost 5 bases and J 1 base, leaving 18 bases between the germline ends. The CDR3 nucleotides are TGCGCCAGCAGTTCTACGGACAAAACGGGGTCCTACGAGCAGTACTTC. It yields the protein CASSSTDKTGSYEQYF.

This clonotype occurred a few times. The chain recombines TRBV7-9 with TRBJ1-2, with a tentative D call TRBD1 (6 bases). Looked up from germline, CDR1 is SEHNR and CDR2 is FQNEAQ (reference sequence). Trimming took 3 bases from V and 4 from J, leaving 12 bases between them. The CDR3 spans 14 residues. DNA of the CDR3: TGTGCCAGCAGCTTCCCGACAGGTCTCTATGGCTACACCTTC. Its translation is CASSFPTGLYGYTF.

The rearrangement links TRBV3-1 to TRBJ2-5, with D possibly TRBD2 on 6 matching bases. Trimming took off 10 bases at V and 12 bases at J, with 18 bases between the two ends. CDR1 is LGHDT and CDR2 is YNNKEL in the germline V gene (reference sequence). The length of the CDR3 is 11 residues. The CDR3 loop reads CATAASGEEYF. Written as DNA, the CDR3 is TGTGCCACAGCAGCCAGTGGGGAGGAGTACTTC.

This clonotype was observed a few times. The chain employs TRBV9 and TRBJ2-5; maybe TRBD2 (5 bases). The germline CDR1 and CDR2 sequences are SGDLS and YYNGEE. V gave up 2 bases and J gave up 5 bases, with 16 bases separating them. The CDR3 contains 15 residues. The DNA of the CDR3 is TGTGCCAGCAGCGTCGGGATAAAGTCGGGGGAGACCCAGTACTTC. Amino acid sequence: CASSVGIKSGETQYF.

Of note for this clonotype: The junction shows a germline mismatch at one end, possibly a read error. The chain joins TRBV5-4 to TRBJ1-2; D is possibly TRBD1 (5 bases). The germline CDR1 and CDR2 sequences are SGHNT and YYREEE (reference sequence). This CDR3 has 13 residues. CDR3 sequence: CAISPGQTSGYTF. Written as DNA, the CDR3 is TGTGCCATCAGCCCAGGGCAGACCTCCGGCTACACCTTC.